The rows below give T cell receptor beta chains drawn from one sample of a study of cytomegalovirus exposure and HLA in healthy donors. The repertoire was sequenced with immunoSEQ multiplex PCR; TCRdb's copy has only in-frame clones and lacks some. There are roughly 35,000 clones in the sample, with under 2% held by the top ten. The sample consisted of PBMCs. The source of these receptors is a woman aged 40 to 50 in good health and CMV-seropositive. Both conserved end residues are part of each CDR3.

TRBV5-1	CASSPRPDRGGNEKLFF
TRBV19	CASSIVRTGKTEAFF
TRBV5-5	CASSSSGTANQPQHF
TRBV2	CASSADRRLEKLFF
TRBV2	CASNFYRDRSSGANVLTF
TRBV7-8	CASSSPGQGAYGANVLTF
TRBV19	CASSIAGTTSSYEQYF
TRBV6-6	CASSYSDVGVGGELFF
TRBV9	CASSSLAASYNEQFF
TRBV10-1	CASSLTGPTGELFF
TRBV7-9	CASSLAGQGFYGYTF
TRBV5-1	CASSSTGQSSYEQYF
TRBV19	CASSRDRDNNQPQHF
TRBV15	CATSRGRDPGGRREQFF
TRBV4-3	CASSQDREETQYF
TRBV6-5	CASSPLSVMNTEAFF
TRBV28	CASSSMTGGSGANVLTF
TRBV5-1	CASSLGQGNIPETQYF
TRBV5-1	CASSSLAGGGRDTQYF
TRBV15	CATSSAGASGGGSSYEQYF
TRBV28	CASSPPGVTGELFF
TRBV10-3	CAISEARGQETQYF
TRBV29-1	CSVSGGTGDQPQHF
TRBV27	CASSPLAGGSTDTQYF
TRBV7-2	CASTYARDGWDGYTF
TRBV20-1	CSASLRGAPKF
TRBV28	CASSRTGGVYQPQHF
TRBV7-6	CASSPERGASYEQYF
TRBV27	CASSPLAPGTGAFYSNQPQHF
TRBV25-1	CASSDPRGLNYGYTF
TRBV11-2	CASSSLLAGTRPEQYF
TRBV7-3	CASSLIGVEGQAFF
TRBV27	CASSSGLAGYEQYF
TRBV5-1	CASSRPTGTEYQETQYF
TRBV29-1	CSVVGQAKTEAFF
TRBV30	CAWSVQGPHGYTF
TRBV25-1	CASSVTGSGGELFF
TRBV30	CAWNGQGEKLFF
TRBV7-9	CASSLLGALHF
TRBV5-4	CASSRWGQGNEKLFF
TRBV18	CASSPAEGGELFF
TRBV12-5	CASGVSGGKGVNTEAFF
TRBV7-2	CASSHWSPPYEQYF
TRBV5-4	CASSLTAADTEAFF
TRBV4-3	CASSQEPGGPDNEQFF
TRBV27	CASSLSRLAGQAAKNIQYF
TRBV7-9	CASSFTSTGVGEQYF
TRBV9	CASSVSGDSNQPQHF
TRBV7-9	CASSSGLVARQYF
TRBV5-1	CASRSGTANTGELFF
TRBV7-8	CASSPGEFGNQPQHF
TRBV2	CASSVGVNGGEQYF
TRBV28	CASRSGTGWDQPQHF